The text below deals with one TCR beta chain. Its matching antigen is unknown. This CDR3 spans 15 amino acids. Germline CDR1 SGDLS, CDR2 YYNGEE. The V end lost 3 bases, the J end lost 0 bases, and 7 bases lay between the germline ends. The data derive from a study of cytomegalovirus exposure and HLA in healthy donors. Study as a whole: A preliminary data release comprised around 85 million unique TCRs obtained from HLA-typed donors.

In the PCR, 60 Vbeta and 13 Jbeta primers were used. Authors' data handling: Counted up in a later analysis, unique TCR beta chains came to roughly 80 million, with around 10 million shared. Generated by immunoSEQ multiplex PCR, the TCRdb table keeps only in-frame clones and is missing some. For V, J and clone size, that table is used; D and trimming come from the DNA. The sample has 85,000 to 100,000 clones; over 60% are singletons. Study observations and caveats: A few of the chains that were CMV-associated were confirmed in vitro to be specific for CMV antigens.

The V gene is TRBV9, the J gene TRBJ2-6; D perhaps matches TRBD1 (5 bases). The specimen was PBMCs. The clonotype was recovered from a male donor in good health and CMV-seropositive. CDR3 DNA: TGTGCCAGCAGCGACAGGTTCTCTGGGGCCAACGTCCTGACTTTC. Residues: CASSDRFSGANVLTF.